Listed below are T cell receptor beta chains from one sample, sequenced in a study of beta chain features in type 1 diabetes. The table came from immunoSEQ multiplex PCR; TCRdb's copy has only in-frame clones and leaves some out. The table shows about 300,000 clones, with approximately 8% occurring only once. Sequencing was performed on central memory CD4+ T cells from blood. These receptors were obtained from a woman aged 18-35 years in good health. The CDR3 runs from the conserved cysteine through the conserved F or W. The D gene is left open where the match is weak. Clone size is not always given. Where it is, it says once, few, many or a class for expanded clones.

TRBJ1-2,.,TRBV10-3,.,CAISDGKYGYTF,TGTGCCATCAGCGACGGGAAATATGGCTACACCTTC
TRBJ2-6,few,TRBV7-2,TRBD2,CASSFISGRGGANVLTF,TGTGCCAGCAGCTTTATAAGCGGGAGAGGTGGGGCCAACGTCCTGACTTTC
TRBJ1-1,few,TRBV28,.,CASSLLQVFPEAFF,TGTGCCAGCAGTTTATTACAGGTCTTTCCTGAAGCTTTCTTT
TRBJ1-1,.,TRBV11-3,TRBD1,CASSLDLTGAQAFF,TGTGCCAGCAGCTTAGATCTGACAGGGGCCCAAGCTTTCTTT
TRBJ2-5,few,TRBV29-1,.,CSVGGGKETQYF,TGCAGCGTGGGCGGCGGGAAAGAGACCCAGTACTTC
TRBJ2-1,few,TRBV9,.,CASSVAYNEQFF,TGTGCCAGCAGCGTGGCGTACAATGAGCAGTTCTTC
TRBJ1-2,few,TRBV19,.,CASLTQASTGYGYTF,TGTGCCAGCCTAACACAGGCTTCGACTGGCTATGGCTACACCTTC
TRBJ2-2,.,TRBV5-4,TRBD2,CASSWGLAGGSNTGELFF,TGTGCCAGCAGCTGGGGACTAGCGGGAGGGTCGAACACCGGGGAGCTGTTTTTT
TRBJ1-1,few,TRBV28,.,CASSLEFLGTEAFF,TGTGCCAGCAGTTTAGAGTTCTTAGGCACTGAAGCTTTCTTT
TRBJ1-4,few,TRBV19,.,CASSIDMGATNEKLFF,TGTGCCAGTAGTATAGATATGGGGGCAACTAATGAAAAACTGTTTTTT
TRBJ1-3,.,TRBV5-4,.,CASSFPAPGNTIYF,TGTGCCAGCAGCTTCCCAGCGCCTGGAAACACCATATATTTT
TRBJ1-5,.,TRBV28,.,CATRLGGIHQPQHF,TGTGCCACTCGTTTGGGCGGAATACATCAGCCCCAGCATTTT
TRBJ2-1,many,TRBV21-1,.,CASSNDRNPNEQFF,TGTGCCAGCAGCAATGATCGCAATCCGAATGAGCAGTTCTTC
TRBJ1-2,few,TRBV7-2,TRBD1,CASSLDPRDRINYGYTF,TGTGCCAGCAGCTTAGACCCTCGGGACAGGATCAACTATGGCTACACCTTC
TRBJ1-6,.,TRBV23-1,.,CASNAPLHF,TGCGCCAGCAACGCACCCCTCCACTTT
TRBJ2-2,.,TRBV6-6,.,CASSYGSPSGELFF,TGTGCCAGCAGTTATGGGTCGCCCAGCGGGGAGCTGTTTTTT
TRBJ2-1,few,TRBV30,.,CAWSARLKQFF,TGTGCCTGGAGTGCTCGGCTAAAGCAGTTCTTC
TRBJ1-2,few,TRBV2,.,CASVRDFYGYTF,TGTGCCAGCGTGCGGGACTTCTATGGCTACACCTTC
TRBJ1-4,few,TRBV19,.,CASTRDPDEKLFF,TGTGCCAGCACCAGGGACCCGGACGAAAAACTGTTTTTT
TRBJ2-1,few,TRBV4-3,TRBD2,CASSPAGVYNEQFF,TGCGCCAGCAGCCCTGCGGGGGTGTACAATGAGCAGTTCTTC
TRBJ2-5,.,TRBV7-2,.,CASSFSGLDQETQYF,TGTGCCAGCAGCTTTTCAGGGTTGGACCAAGAGACCCAGTACTTC
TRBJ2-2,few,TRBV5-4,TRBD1,CASSLGTGGTGELFF,TGTGCCAGCAGCTTGGGGACAGGTGGGACCGGGGAGCTGTTTTTT
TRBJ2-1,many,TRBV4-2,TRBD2,CASSQGTRVGEQFF,TGTGCCAGCAGCCAAGGGACTAGGGTAGGTGAGCAGTTCTTC
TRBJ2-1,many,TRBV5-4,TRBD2,CASSLPTGRTGNEQFF,TGTGCCAGCAGCTTGCCGACCGGGAGGACCGGCAATGAGCAGTTCTTC
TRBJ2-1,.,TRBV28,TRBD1,CATRQGYNEQFF,TGTGCCACCAGACAGGGTTACAATGAGCAGTTCTTC